The clone carrying this TCR beta chain was counted once. The antigen is unknown. This specimen comes from a study of cytomegalovirus exposure and HLA in healthy donors. General study findings and limits: Analyzed later, most CMV-associated TCR beta chains appeared HLA-restricted. Accurate prediction of most subjects' HLA-A and HLA-B alleles from TCR beta sequences was reported. Researchers catalogued roughly 150 TCR beta chains as cytomegalovirus-associated.

PCR involved 60 Vbeta and 13 Jbeta primers. The assay was immunoSEQ multiplex PCR, and TCRdb's table has in-frame clones only and misses some. The sample has about 110,000 clones; around three quarters are singletons. CDR3 length equals 13 residues. Losses at the gene ends were 1 base for V and 9 bases for J; bases not matched to a gene: 2. Germline lookup yields CDR1 SGHTA and CDR2 FQGNSA. Sequenced sample: PBMCs. The V and J genes are TRBV7-2 and TRBJ2-1, with 8 bases lining up with TRBD2. The receptor was isolated from a man under 40 in good health and CMV-seropositive. The CDR3 DNA reads TGTGCCAGCAGCTTAGAACGGGGGGGTGAGCAGTTCTTC. As protein: CASSLERGGEQFF.